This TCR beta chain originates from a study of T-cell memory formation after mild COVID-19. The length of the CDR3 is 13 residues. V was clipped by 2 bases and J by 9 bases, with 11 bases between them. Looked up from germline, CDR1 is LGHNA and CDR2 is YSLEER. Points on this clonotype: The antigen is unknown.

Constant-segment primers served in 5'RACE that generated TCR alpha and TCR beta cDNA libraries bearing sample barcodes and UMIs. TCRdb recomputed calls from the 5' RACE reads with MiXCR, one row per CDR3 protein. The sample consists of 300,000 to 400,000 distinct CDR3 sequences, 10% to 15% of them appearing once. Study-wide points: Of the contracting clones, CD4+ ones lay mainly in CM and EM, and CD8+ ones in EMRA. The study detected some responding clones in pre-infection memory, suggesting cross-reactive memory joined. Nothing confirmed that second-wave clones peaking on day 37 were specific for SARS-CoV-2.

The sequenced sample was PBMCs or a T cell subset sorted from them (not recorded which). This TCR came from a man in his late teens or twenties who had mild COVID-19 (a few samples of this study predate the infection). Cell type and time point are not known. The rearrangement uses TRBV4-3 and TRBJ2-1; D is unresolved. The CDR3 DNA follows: TGCGCCAGCAGCCAATGGTCGGCTGGTGAGCAGTTCTTC. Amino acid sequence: CASSQWSAGEQFF.